This T cell receptor (beta chain) derives from a study of T cells in Graves' hyperthyroidism and ophthalmopathy. Template material for amplifying TCR beta CDR3 regions consisted of RNA transcripts. Carried out on the TCR CDR3, a first-round RT-PCR used the HTBI primer set. In TCRdb, the multiplex PCR reads were re-called with MiXCR into one record per CDR3 protein. The sample consists of 540,000 or so distinct CDR3 sequences, about a sixth of them appearing once. Germline V gene sequence: CDR1 PRHDT, CDR2 FYEKMQ (reference sequence). The CDR3 has 15 residues. Between the trimmed V and J ends, which lost 3 bases and 9 bases, there was a span of 15 bases. Newly diagnosed hyperthyroidism patients aged 18 to 65 years had disease lasting under 2 months.

V usage is TRBV13 and J usage is TRBJ1-6; D perhaps matches TRBD1 (5 bases). The receptor was isolated from a woman aged 25-40 years with Graves' hyperthyroidism. The source material was blood. Written as DNA, the CDR3 is TGTGCCAGCAGCTTTACCAGGGCGCGACTTTCACCCCTCCACTTT. It yields the protein CASSFTRARLSPLHF.